This TCR beta chain was retrieved from a study of immune heterogeneity within non-small cell lung tumors. Study-wide background: Tumors were classified as 4 squamous cell carcinomas, 10 non-squamous carcinomas and 1 not otherwise specified. Whole-study findings and limits: With an R of about 0.35, local T-cell clonality correlated moderately but significantly with local tumor mutational burden.

With approximately 650 ng used per sample, the template was genomic DNA from bulk tumor. Biopsies, several per primary tumor and spaced far apart, were collected during surgery. Before undergoing curative surgery, patients had newly diagnosed non-small cell lung cancer that was untreated. As to this clonotype: Its antigen remains unknown.

Multiplex PCR relied on 32 V and 13 J primers to amplify TCR beta CDR3. TCRdb reanalysed the multiplex PCR reads using MiXCR and keeps one entry per CDR3 protein. The sample has about 11,000 distinct CDR3 sequences, 25% to 35% seen once. Material: lung tumor tissue. This clonotype was sampled from a woman aged 55-69 years with non-small cell lung cancer.

Here the CDR3 reads CSARTGTYEQYF. CDR3 bases: TGCAGTGCCCGGACCGGTACGTACGAGCAGTACTTC. V is TRBV20-1 and J is TRBJ2-7; unclear D gene. This CDR3 is built from 12 residues. Germline lookup yields CDR1 DFQATT and CDR2 SNEGSKA (reference sequence). Deletions cut 6 bases from V and 4 bases from J, with 13 bases between.